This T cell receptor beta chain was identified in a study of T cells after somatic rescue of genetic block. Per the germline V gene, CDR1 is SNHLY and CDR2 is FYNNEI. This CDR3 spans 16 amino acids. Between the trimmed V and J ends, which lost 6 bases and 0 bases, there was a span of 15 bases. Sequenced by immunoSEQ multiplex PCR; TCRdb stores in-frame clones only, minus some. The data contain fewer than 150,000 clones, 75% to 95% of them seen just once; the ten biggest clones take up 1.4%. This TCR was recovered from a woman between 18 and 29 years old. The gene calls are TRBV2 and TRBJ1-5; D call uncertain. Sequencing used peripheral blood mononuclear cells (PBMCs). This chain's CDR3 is CASRTLGDFSNQPQHF. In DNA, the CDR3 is TGTGCCAGCAGGACTCTAGGTGATTTTAGCAATCAGCCCCAGCATTTT.